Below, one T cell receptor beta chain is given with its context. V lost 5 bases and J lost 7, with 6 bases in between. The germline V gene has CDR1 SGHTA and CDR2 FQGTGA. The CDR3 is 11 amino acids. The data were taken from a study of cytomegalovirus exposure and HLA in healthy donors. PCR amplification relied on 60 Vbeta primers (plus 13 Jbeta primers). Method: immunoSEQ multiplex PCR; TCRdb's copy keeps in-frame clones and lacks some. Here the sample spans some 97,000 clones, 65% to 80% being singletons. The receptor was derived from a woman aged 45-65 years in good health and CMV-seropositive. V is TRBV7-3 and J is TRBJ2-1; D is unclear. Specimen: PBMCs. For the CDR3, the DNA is TGTGCCAGCAGCAATGAGAATGAGCAGTTCTTC. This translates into CASSNENEQFF.